These 18 T cell receptor beta chains were sequenced from one sample in a study of T cell responses to AZD1222 COVID-19 vaccine (TCRdb year 2021). The library was produced with the immunoSEQ multiplex PCR assay. The clones in this table, taken by TCRdb from immuneACCESS, are in-frame only. Not every clone is retained; where verified, under half of the shortfall comes from an unresolved V gene, and the cause of the rest is unknown. The sample table contains tens of thousands of clones; only one count was recorded for about 82% of them. The top ten clones comprise about 3% of the sample. Explained via the paper, the time point label denotes: baseline before first vaccination. The sample was peripheral blood, taken on day 0 of AZD1222 vaccination. These receptors all stem from an adult in good health.

This clone was recorded once. The V call is TRBV9, the J call TRBJ1-6; TRBD1 is a possible D gene (6 bases). Germline loops: CDR1 SGDLS, CDR2 YYNGEE. V lost 4 bases and J lost 15, with 20 bases in between. The CDR3 contains 14 residues. CDR3 coding DNA: TGTGCCAGCAGCCCCCAGTCGACAGGTCTTAACCTCCACTTT. Translated, it gives CASSPQSTGLNLHF.

The chain combines TRBV5-5 with TRBJ2-3; D is possibly TRBD1 or TRBD2 (5 bases each). CDR3 size: 16 residues. The germline V gene has CDR1 SGHKS and CDR2 YYEKEE (reference sequence). V was cut by 4 bases and J by 1 base, with 16 bases left in between. Written as DNA, the CDR3 is TGTGCCAGCAGCAACGGGGCAGGGTGGGGCACAGATACGCAGTATTTT. Residues: CASSNGAGWGTDTQYF. Full variable domain (outside the CDR3, taken from reference TRBV5-5 and TRBJ2-3): DAGVTQSPTHLIKTRGQQVTLRCSPISGHKSVSWYQQVLGQGPQFIFQYYEKEERGRGNFPDRFSARQFPNYSSELNVNALLLGDSALYLCASSNGAGWGTDTQYFGPGTRLTVL.

This chain links TRBV24-1 with TRBJ1-4; 7 bases map to TRBD1. Looked up from germline, CDR1 is KGHDR and CDR2 is SFDVKD. Losses at the gene ends were 9 bases for V and 5 bases for J; bases not matched to a gene: 17. The CDR3 runs 17 residues. The DNA of the CDR3 is TGTGCCACCCGTTGGTCCCAGGGGGGAGCTATCAATGAAAAACTGTTTTTT. This gives the protein CATRWSQGGAINEKLFF.

The chain combines TRBV4-2 with TRBJ1-4; possible D gene TRBD1, 6 bases. V was cut by 1 base and J by 4 bases, with 13 bases left in between. This CDR3 is 16 amino acids long. Germline values: CDR1 LGHNA, CDR2 YNFKEQ. DNA for the CDR3: TGTGCCAGCAGCCAAGGTGCTCAAGGGGGTAATGAAAAACTGTTTTTT. Protein: CASSQGAQGGNEKLFF.

The CDR3 loop is CASSRDGGNYGYTF. In DNA, the CDR3 is TGTGCCAGCAGCCGGGACGGGGGCAACTATGGCTACACCTTC. The chain is built from TRBV9 and TRBJ1-2, with TRBD1 as a possible D gene (6 bases). The CDR3 spans 14 residues. The germline V gene encodes CDR1 SGDLS and CDR2 YYNGEE. With 4 bases removed from V and 2 bases from J, the gap between germline ends came to 12 bases.

This clone was picked up one time. The gene calls are TRBV4-3 and TRBJ2-1; D might be TRBD2 (6 bases). V dropped 0 bases and J dropped 0 bases, with 18 bases sitting between them. Germline CDR1 and CDR2: LGHNA and YSLEER. CDR3 size: 19 residues. The CDR3 DNA reads as TGCGCCAGCAGCCAAGATTGGCGGGACTCCGCCGCCTCCTACAATGAGCAGTTCTTC. It is translated as CASSQDWRDSAASYNEQFF.

This sequence joins TRBV5-1 and TRBJ1-1; D uncertain. CDR1 and CDR2 (germline): SGHRS, YFSETQ. The CDR3 extends over 15 amino acids. V was clipped by 0 bases and J by 2 bases, with 11 bases between them. CDR3 bases: TGCGCCAGCAGCTTGGTGGGAGGAGACAACACTGAAGCTTTCTTT. Protein sequence: CASSLVGGDNTEAFF.

V is TRBV6-5 and J is TRBJ1-4; the match to TRBD1 covers 8 bases. V lost 10 bases to trimming and J lost 2 bases; unmatched junction nucleotides: 6. Germline CDR1 and CDR2: MNHEY and SVGAGI. The CDR3 is 14 amino acids. The CDR3: CATNNRGTNEKLFF. Written as DNA, the CDR3 is TGTGCCACCAATAACAGGGGGACTAATGAAAAACTGTTTTTT.

The genes are TRBV30 and TRBJ1-1, with D perhaps TRBD1 (5 bases). The V end lost 4 bases, the J end lost 4 bases, and 10 bases lay between the germline ends. Germline V gives CDR1 GTSNPN, CDR2 SVGIG (reference sequence). The CDR3 covers 12 residues. The CDR3: CAWMRGFTEAFF. The DNA for the CDR3 is TGTGCCTGGATGAGGGGTTTCACTGAAGCTTTCTTT.

The chain employs TRBV7-2 and TRBJ1-5; D remains unclear. The CDR3 runs 14 residues. Deletions cut 7 bases from V and 0 bases from J, with 10 bases between. Germline-derived CDR1 and CDR2 are SGHTA and FQGNSA. This CDR3 reads CASTVDVSNQPQHF. The CDR3 nucleotides are TGTGCCAGCACCGTGGACGTTAGCAATCAGCCCCAGCATTTT.

The chain is built from TRBV19 and TRBJ1-4; D gene uncertain. The germline V gene has CDR1 LNHDA and CDR2 SQIVND (reference sequence). The CDR3 is 14 residues long. The ends were cut back, 2 bases at V and 7 bases at J, with 11 bases in the middle. The CDR3 sequence: CASSIRVWGEKLFF. The CDR3 DNA reads as TGTGCCAGTAGTATACGGGTATGGGGTGAAAAACTGTTTTTT. The full variable domain, with the rest looked up from reference TRBV19 and TRBJ1-4, is DGGITQSPKYLFRKEGQNVTLSCEQNLNHDAMYWYRQDPGQGLRLIYYSQIVNDFQKGDIAEGYSVSREKKESFPLTVTSAQKNPTAFYLCASSIRVWGEKLFFGSGTQLSVL.

The V and J genes are TRBV4-3 and TRBJ2-3; 9 bases are shared with TRBD2. CDR3 length: 16 residues. The germline gives CDR1 LGHNA, CDR2 YSLEER. V shed 1 base, J shed 3 bases, and the junction held 5 bases outside the gene matches. The CDR3 sequence is CASSQVTAGGTDTQYF. CDR3 DNA sequence: TGCGCCAGCAGCCAAGTAACAGCGGGAGGTACAGATACGCAGTATTTT.

The rearrangement uses TRBV5-4 and TRBJ2-4, with D possibly being TRBD1 (6 bases). Germline CDR1 reads SGHNT; CDR2 reads YYREEE (reference sequence). Trimming left V 4 bases short and J 4 bases short, with 12 bases between. There are 14 residues in the CDR3. CDR3 bases: TGTGCCAGCAGCCCCAAGGACAGTAAAAACATTCAGTACTTC. Protein sequence: CASSPKDSKNIQYF.

The J gene is TRBJ1-3, the V gene TRBV2; D is perhaps TRBD1 (5 bases). The CDR3 is made up of 16 amino acids. CDR1 is SNHLY, CDR2 FYNNEI, per germline. Trimming took off 4 bases at V and 0 bases at J, with 13 bases between the two ends. The CDR3 sequence: CASSAGLPTSGNTIYF. Here the CDR3 DNA reads TGTGCCAGCAGTGCGGGGCTCCCGACCTCTGGAAACACCATATATTTT.

There are a few counts of this clone. V is TRBV4-2 and J is TRBJ1-4, with D possibly being TRBD1 (6 bases). The germline gives CDR1 LGHNA, CDR2 YNFKEQ. This CDR3 is built from 16 residues. Trimming shortened V by 1 base and J by 2 bases, and 11 bases separated the two germline ends. CDR3 region: CASSQVGGGTNEKLFF. CDR3 sequence (DNA): TGTGCCAGCAGCCAAGTCGGGGGCGGCACTAATGAAAAACTGTTTTTT.

V gene TRBV12-5 combines with J gene TRBJ1-1; weak D call: TRBD1 (5 bases). V lost 3 bases and J 1 base, leaving 6 bases between the germline ends. The CDR3 sequence is 13 residues long. CDR1 is LGHNT, CDR2 FRNRAP, per germline. This chain's CDR3 is CASGFTGNTEAFF. The CDR3 coding sequence is TGTGCTAGTGGTTTTACAGGGAACACTGAAGCTTTCTTT.

The chain links TRBV24-1 to TRBJ2-7; 10 positions match TRBD1. The germline CDR1 and CDR2 sequences are KGHDR and SFDVKD. J was trimmed by 3 bases and V by 3 bases; bases with no gene match: 1. CDR3 length: 14 residues. The CDR3 is CATSDGTGDYEQYF. The CDR3, as DNA: TGTGCCACCAGTGATGGGACAGGGGACTACGAGCAGTACTTC.

About this clone: One end of the junction varies from germline; a read error may be responsible. The gene calls are TRBV7-2 and TRBJ1-2; D not certain. The CDR3 is 11 amino acids. Per the germline V gene, CDR1 is SGHTA and CDR2 is FQGNSA. CDR3 DNA: TGTGCCAGCAGCTCTAACTTGGGGAAAAGCTTC. It encodes CASSSNLGKSF.